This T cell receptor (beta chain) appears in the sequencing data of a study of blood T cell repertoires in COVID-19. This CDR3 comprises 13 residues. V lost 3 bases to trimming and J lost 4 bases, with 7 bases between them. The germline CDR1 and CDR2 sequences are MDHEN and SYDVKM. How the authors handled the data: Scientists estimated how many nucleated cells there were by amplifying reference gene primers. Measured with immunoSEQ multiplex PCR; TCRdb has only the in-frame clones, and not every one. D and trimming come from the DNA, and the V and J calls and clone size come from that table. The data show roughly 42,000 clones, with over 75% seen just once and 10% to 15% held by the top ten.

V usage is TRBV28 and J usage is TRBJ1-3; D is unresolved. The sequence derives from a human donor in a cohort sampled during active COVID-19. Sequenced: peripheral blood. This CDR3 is CASSFSEGNTIYF. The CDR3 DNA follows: TGTGCCAGCAGTTTCAGTGAAGGAAACACCATATATTTT.